A single sample is the source of the 20 T cell receptor beta chains below, sequenced in a study of CD8 T cells in ankylosing spondylitis. TCRdb redid the calling of the 5' RACE reads with MiXCR, one entry per CDR3 protein. The data hold about 250,000 distinct CDR3 sequences, with roughly 18% observed a single time. The sample comprised blood, either unsorted or a sorted T cell fraction (not recorded which). The receptors were gathered from a male donor with ankylosing spondylitis or in good health (not recorded which).

In its sample, this clonotype was seen many times. The chain links TRBV10-3 to TRBJ2-7; unclear D gene. This CDR3 contains 13 residues. The germline V gene has CDR1 ENHRY and CDR2 SYGVKD. Trimming removed 9 bases at V and 2 bases at J, with 14 bases between. The CDR3 bases are TGTGCCATTCAGATGTACCCAGCCTACGAGCAGTACTTC. Protein: CAIQMYPAYEQYF.

A few counts support this clonotype. This chain joins TRBV27 and TRBJ2-1; tentative D call: TRBD2 (5 bases). The CDR3 loop spans 14 amino acids. Trimming removed 2 bases from V and 7 bases from J, with 12 bases in between. Germline V gene data show CDR1 as MNHEY and CDR2 as SMNVEV (reference sequence). The CDR3, as DNA: TGTGCCAGCAGTTTACGAGGGAGTGTAAATGAGCAGTTCTTC. It codes for CASSLRGSVNEQFF.

This chain links TRBV2 with TRBJ2-3; D is unclear. Trimming took off 6 bases at V and 0 bases at J, with 13 bases between the two ends. CDR3 length: 15 amino acids. CDR1 and CDR2 (germline): SNHLY, FYNNEI. CDR3 amino acids: CASSVGTVSTDTQYF. DNA for the CDR3: TGTGCCAGCAGCGTGGGCACAGTGAGCACAGATACGCAGTATTTT. Filled out from reference TRBV2 and TRBJ2-3, the complete variable domain reads EPEVTQTPSHQVTQMGQEVILRCVPISNHLYFYWYRQILGQKVEFLVSFYNNEISEKSEIFDDQFSVERPDGSNFTLKIRSTKLEDSAMYFCASSVGTVSTDTQYFGPGTRLTVL.

The rearrangement links TRBV12-3 or TRBV12-4 to TRBJ2-3; D uncertain. This CDR3 comprises 17 residues. Trimming left V 6 bases short and J 0 bases short, with 19 bases between. In nucleotides, the CDR3 is TGTGCCAGCAGGCAGAGGTGGGCCGACTCTAGCACAGATACGCAGTATTTT. Protein: CASRQRWADSSTDTQYF.

The chain joins TRBV20-1 to TRBJ2-7; maybe TRBD1 (6 bases). Germline CDR1 and CDR2: DFQATT and SNEGSKA (reference sequence). The CDR3 is 13 residues long. V lost 3 bases, J lost 0 bases, and 9 bases lay in between. The CDR3 DNA follows: TGCAGTGCTAGTAGACAGGACTCCTACGAGCAGTACTTC. It encodes CSASRQDSYEQYF.

CDR3 nucleotides: TGTGCCAGCAACTCGGGGGGAGCCTACACCGGGGAGCTGTTTTTT. Protein sequence: CASNSGGAYTGELFF. The chain carries TRBV27 and TRBJ2-2; TRBD2 matches 7 bases. The CDR3 loop spans 15 amino acids. J gave up 3 bases and V 7 bases, and 8 bases lay outside the gene matches. Germline assignment: CDR1 MNHEY and CDR2 SMNVEV (reference sequence).

This clonotype was seen many times. The genes are TRBV29-1 and TRBJ2-3; 10 bases agree with TRBD2. Germline CDR1 is SQVTM and CDR2 is ANQGSEA. This CDR3 has 19 residues. The V gene end was trimmed by 5 bases and the J gene end by 1 base; junction bases not matched to a gene: 18. In nucleotides, the CDR3 is TGCAGCGTTTACCTCACGGGACTAGCGAGATCGGGGGGCACAGATACGCAGTATTTT. This sequence encodes CSVYLTGLARSGGTDTQYF.

This clonotype was counted between two and nine times. The V call is TRBV29-1, the J call TRBJ1-5, with TRBD1 matching 9 bases. The ends lost 5 bases at V and 2 bases at J; junction bases unmatched: 4. The CDR3 loop spans 14 amino acids. Germline CDR1 and CDR2: SQVTM and ANQGSEA. This CDR3 reads CSVQWTGGNQPQHF. Here the CDR3 DNA reads TGCAGCGTTCAGTGGACAGGGGGCAATCAGCCCCAGCATTTT.

This clonotype came up a few times. The chain joins TRBV29-1 to TRBJ2-1; 9 positions agree with TRBD2. CDR1 is SQVTM, CDR2 ANQGSEA, per germline. The trim removed 7 bases at V and 8 bases at J, leaving 12 bases unmatched. CDR3 size: 14 residues. CDR3 protein: CSANAGGPRDEQFF. The CDR3 DNA sequence: TGCAGCGCGAACGCGGGAGGGCCTAGGGATGAGCAGTTCTTC.

This clonotype appeared a few times. V usage is TRBV9 and J usage is TRBJ2-1, with D unresolved. From germline, CDR1 is SGDLS and CDR2 YYNGEE. The CDR3 covers 16 residues. V shed 0 bases and J shed 0 bases, with 10 bases lying between them. CDR3 protein: CASSVGSSGSYNEQFF. The CDR3 region has the DNA TGTGCCAGCAGCGTAGGGTCCTCCGGCTCCTACAATGAGCAGTTCTTC.

This chain uses TRBV7-2 with TRBJ1-6, with D unclear. The V end was cut by 5 bases, the J end by 5 bases, with 10 bases between. CDR1 and CDR2 (germline): SGHTA, FQGNSA. The CDR3 covers 14 residues. CDR3 region: CASSDNLDNSPLHF. The CDR3 nucleotides read TGTGCCAGCAGCGACAACCTAGATAATTCACCCCTCCACTTT.

V is TRBV5-8 and J is TRBJ2-5, with a weak D call TRBD2 (7 bases). The CDR3 has 15 residues. V lost 2 bases and J lost 4, with 15 bases in between. Germline CDR1 SGHTS, CDR2 YDEGEE. The CDR3, as DNA: TGTGCCAGCAGCTTCGGGGGGCGCCCCGGAGAGACCCAGTACTTC. Amino acid sequence: CASSFGGRPGETQYF. Full variable domain (rest looked up from reference TRBV5-8 and TRBJ2-5): EAGVTQSPTHLIKTRGQQATLRCSPISGHTSVYWYQQALGLGLQFLLWYDEGEERNRGNFPPRFSGRQFPNYSSELNVNALELEDSALYLCASSFGGRPGETQYFGPGTRLLVL.

The J gene is TRBJ1-1, the V gene TRBV3-1; TRBD1 aligns across 9 bases. The ends lost 4 bases at V and 6 bases at J; junction bases unmatched: 3. Germline values: CDR1 LGHDT, CDR2 YNNKEL (reference sequence). The CDR3 covers 13 residues. This CDR3 reads CASSLDRGAEAFF. The CDR3 DNA sequence: TGTGCCAGCAGCCTGGACAGGGGCGCTGAAGCTTTCTTT. The variable domain in full, completed from reference TRBV3-1 and TRBJ1-1, reads DTAVSQTPKYLVTQMGNDKSIKCEQNLGHDTMYWYKQDSKKFLKIMFSYNNKELIINETVPNRFSPKSPDKAHLNLHINSLELGDSAVYFCASSLDRGAEAFFGQGTRLTVV.

This clonotype was seen ten or more times. This rearrangement joins TRBV24-1 to TRBJ2-1, with D possibly called TRBD1 or TRBD2 (6 bases each). CDR3 size: 17 residues. Trimming cost V 4 bases and J 6 bases, with 21 bases left between them. Germline lookup yields CDR1 KGHDR and CDR2 SFDVKD. The CDR3 is CATSDRRGDTEINEQFF. CDR3 sequence (DNA): TGTGCCACCAGTGACCGGAGGGGGGACACGGAGATCAATGAGCAGTTCTTC.

The CDR3 reads CSARGTDYEQYF. The CDR3 DNA reads as TGCAGTGCTAGAGGGACAGATTACGAGCAGTACTTC. The V call is TRBV20-1, the J call TRBJ2-7; D might be TRBD1 (6 bases). CDR1 DFQATT and CDR2 SNEGSKA come from the germline V gene (reference sequence). This CDR3 region has 12 residues. Trimming stripped 1 base from V and 4 bases from J, with 8 bases between.

A few counts support this clonotype. The chain joins TRBV5-4 to TRBJ2-5; D may be TRBD1 or TRBD2 (5 bases each). Germline V CDR1 and CDR2: SGHNT, YYREEE (reference sequence). The CDR3 covers 17 residues. V lost 4 bases and J 0 bases, leaving 19 bases between the germline ends. The CDR3 loop is CASSLRGTPPYQETQYF. The CDR3, as DNA: TGTGCCAGCAGCCTGAGAGGGACGCCCCCGTACCAAGAGACCCAGTACTTC.

This clonotype has at least ten counts. The V and J genes are TRBV5-1 and TRBJ2-7, with D possibly being TRBD1 or TRBD2 (5 bases each). Per the germline V gene, CDR1 is SGHRS and CDR2 is YFSETQ. Trimming took off 0 bases at V and 5 bases at J, with 18 bases between the two ends. The CDR3 runs 16 residues. CDR3 in amino acids: CASSLEARGPTNEQYF. In nucleotides, the CDR3 is TGCGCCAGCAGCTTGGAAGCTAGGGGACCTACCAACGAGCAGTACTTC.

This chain connects TRBV29-1 to TRBJ2-1; 12 nucleotides agree with TRBD2. This CDR3 is 14 amino acids long. Looked up from germline, CDR1 is SQVTM and CDR2 is ANQGSEA. V lost 4 bases to trimming and J lost 8 bases; unmatched junction nucleotides: 6. This chain's CDR3 is CSVVGLAGTDEQFF. CDR3 in DNA: TGCAGCGTTGTCGGACTAGCGGGAACGGATGAGCAGTTCTTC.

This clonotype was found a few times. The chain uses TRBV27 and TRBJ2-7, with TRBD2 matching 7 bases. Looked up from germline, CDR1 is MNHEY and CDR2 is SMNVEV (reference sequence). The CDR3 extends over 16 amino acids. V shed 6 bases and J 3 bases; nucleotides not matched to a gene: 14. In DNA form, the CDR3 reads TGTGCCAGCAGCCCCGGCCTCGCTCTAGCGGTCTACGAGCAGTACTTC. Translation: CASSPGLALAVYEQYF.

The rearrangement links TRBV4-1 to TRBJ1-2; D not resolved. Between the trimmed V and J ends, which lost 3 bases and 2 bases, there was a span of 16 bases. The CDR3 spans 16 residues. Germline assignment: CDR1 MGHRA and CDR2 YSYEKL. The CDR3 loop reads CASSHTPAGPNYGYTF. As DNA, the CDR3 is TGCGCCAGCAGCCATACCCCGGCCGGGCCGAACTATGGCTACACCTTC.